Below are 28 T cell receptor beta chains sequenced from a single sample in a study of identical twins. TCRdb passed the 5' RACE reads through MiXCR, listing each CDR3 protein once. Among roughly 720,000 distinct CDR3 sequences listed, 15% to 20% were seen once. The data also belong to a second study, concerning T cells expressing NK-cell markers.

Source material: PBMCs. The receptors shown here come from a woman under 30 in good health.

This chain links TRBV6-1 with TRBJ1-2; D possibly corresponds to TRBD1 (6 bases). Germline CDR1 MNHNS, CDR2 SASEGT. The CDR3 is 16 amino acids. V was trimmed by 6 bases and J by 0 bases, leaving 17 bases between them. CDR3 region: CASSWTAALTNYGYTF. As DNA, the CDR3 is TGTGCCAGCAGCTGGACAGCCGCTCTCACTAACTATGGCTACACCTTC.

This clonotype was recorded many times. The chain combines TRBV7-2 with TRBJ2-2, with TRBD2 as a possible D gene (6 bases). Germline V CDR1 and CDR2: SGHTA, FQGNSA. The CDR3 spans 15 residues. Trimming cost V 5 bases and J 0 bases, with 10 bases left between them. CDR3 in amino acids: CASSLSGANTGELFF. In DNA, the CDR3 is TGTGCCAGCAGCCTTAGCGGCGCGAACACCGGGGAGCTGTTTTTT. Variable domain in full (rest from reference TRBV7-2 and TRBJ2-2): GAGVSQSPSNKVTEKGKDVELRCDPISGHTALYWYRQSLGQGLEFLIYFQGNSAPDKSGLPSDRFSAERTGGSVSTLTIQRTQQEDSAVYLCASSLSGANTGELFFGEGSRLTVL.

The J gene is TRBJ2-3, the V gene TRBV15; D gene unclear. The CDR3 extends over 12 amino acids. Germline V gene data show CDR1 as LNHNV and CDR2 as YYDKDF (reference sequence). The V and J ends lost 4 bases and 8 bases respectively, with 10 bases between them. The CDR3 DNA is TGTGCCACCAGCAATGCCGTACTTACGCAGTATTTT. Its protein is CATSNAVLTQYF.

The rearrangement links TRBV6-2 or TRBV6-3 to TRBJ2-7, with TRBD1 identical over 9 bases. CDR1 and CDR2 (germline): MNHEY, SVGEGT. Trimming cost V 7 bases and J 5 bases; bases outside gene matches: 12. This CDR3 is built from 15 residues. The CDR3 region has the DNA TGTGCCAGCACCCAAGGTGGGACAGGGAGGCACGAGCAGTACTTC. Protein sequence: CASTQGGTGRHEQYF.

The chain couples TRBV27 to TRBJ2-3; D gene ambiguous. With 8 bases removed from V and 0 bases from J, the gap between germline ends came to 18 bases. CDR1 and CDR2 from the germline V gene are MNHEY and SMNVEV (reference sequence). The CDR3 is 16 amino acids. The CDR3 is CASAAERIPSTDTQYF. The CDR3 DNA sequence: TGTGCCAGCGCCGCCGAGAGAATACCTAGCACAGATACGCAGTATTTT.

The chain employs TRBV12-3 or TRBV12-4 and TRBJ1-1, with D possibly being TRBD1 (5 bases). V lost 5 bases and J 10 bases, leaving 17 bases between the germline ends. The CDR3 spans 13 residues. The CDR3 bases are TGTGCCAGCAGTGTGGGACCCGAAACGAGAGCTTTCTTT. Its translation is CASSVGPETRAFF.

This clonotype was seen more than once but under ten times. The chain recombines TRBV9 with TRBJ2-5; D unclear. This CDR3 has 13 amino acids. V lost 0 bases, J lost 2 bases, and 5 bases lay in between. Germline CDR1 is SGDLS and CDR2 is YYNGEE. The chain's CDR3 is CASSVDLQETQYF. The CDR3 region has the DNA TGTGCCAGCAGCGTAGACTTACAAGAGACCCAGTACTTC.

This clonotype was seen more than once but under ten times. J is TRBJ2-3 and V is TRBV10-2, with a tentative D call TRBD1 (6 bases). This CDR3 is 14 amino acids long. Germline values: CDR1 WSHSY, CDR2 SAAADI. V lost 4 bases to trimming and J lost 2 bases, with 10 bases between them. The CDR3 loop is CASSARGNTDTQYF. CDR3 sequence (DNA): TGCGCCAGCAGTGCTAGGGGGAACACAGATACGCAGTATTTT.

This clonotype turned up a few times. CDR3 loop: CASSLAAGVADTQYF. DNA for the CDR3: TGTGCCAGCAGCTTAGCGGCGGGAGTGGCAGATACGCAGTATTTT. This chain uses TRBV11-3 with TRBJ2-3; TRBD2 agrees at 7 bases. The CDR3 is made up of 15 amino acids. Per the germline V gene, CDR1 is SGHNT and CDR2 is YENEEA. Trimming removed 1 base from V and 4 bases from J; junction bases left unmatched: 5. Filled out from reference TRBV11-3 and TRBJ2-3, the complete variable domain reads EAGVVQSPRYKIIEKKQPVAFWCNPISGHNTLYWYLQNLGQGPELLIRYENEEAVDDSQLPKDRFSAERLKGVDSTLKIQPAELGDSAVYLCASSLAAGVADTQYFGPGTRLTVL.

CDR3 region: CAISEEPPDTEAFF. The CDR3, as DNA: TGTGCCATCAGTGAAGAGCCCCCGGACACTGAAGCTTTCTTT. V usage is TRBV10-3 and J usage is TRBJ1-1; D is undetermined. Trimming pared 3 bases from V and 3 bases from J, leaving 11 bases between. Germline CDR1 ENHRY, CDR2 SYGVKD. This CDR3 comprises 14 residues.

As for this clonotype: Given a much more abundant clone one base away, this may be a read error. The chain joins TRBV7-9 to TRBJ2-3; D not resolved. Trimming stripped 3 bases from V and 0 bases from J, with 4 bases between. CDR3 length equals 13 residues. Germline V gene sequence: CDR1 SEHNR, CDR2 FQNEAQ (reference sequence). DNA for the CDR3: TGTGCCAGCAGCTTTTCTAGCACAGATACGCAGTATTTT. Its translation: CASSFSSTDTQYF.

The V and J genes are TRBV27 and TRBJ2-3; 7 nucleotides match TRBD1. This CDR3 has 15 amino acids. Germline trimming cut 3 bases from V and 1 base from J; bases unmatched to any gene: 4. CDR1 MNHEY and CDR2 SMNVEV come from the germline V gene (reference sequence). CDR3 DNA sequence: TGTGCCAGCAGTTTTGAGGGGGCTCGCACAGATACGCAGTATTTT. The encoded protein is CASSFEGARTDTQYF.

This clonotype was seen only a few times. This chain links TRBV29-1 with TRBJ2-1; D is possibly TRBD1 (6 bases). The V gene's germline CDR1 is SQVTM and CDR2 ANQGSEA. V shed 7 bases and J shed 9 bases, with 25 bases lying between them. This CDR3 has 15 amino acids. The CDR3, as DNA: TGCAGCGGCCTGGCCCCCGGCCCCCAGGGGACTGAGCAGTTCTTC. Amino acids: CSGLAPGPQGTEQFF.

The CDR3, as DNA: TGCGCCAGCAGCCAAGATGTCACTCCCCGGAGGGGACAGGCCTACGAGCAGTACTTC. It translates to CASSQDVTPRRGQAYEQYF. The chain recombines TRBV4-3 with TRBJ2-7, with TRBD1 matching over 8 bases. The CDR3 has 19 residues. Germline V lookup: CDR1 LGHNA, CDR2 YSLEER. Losses at the gene ends were 0 bases for V and 2 bases for J; bases not matched to a gene: 15.

The rearrangement links TRBV4-1 to TRBJ2-5, with 7 bases lining up with TRBD1. This CDR3 is 16 amino acids long. Germline V gene lookup returns CDR1 MGHRA and CDR2 YSYEKL. The V gene end was trimmed by 2 bases and the J gene end by 3 bases; junction bases not matched to a gene: 9. The CDR3 here is CASSQILITGEETQYF. Written as DNA, the CDR3 is TGCGCCAGCAGCCAAATATTGATCACAGGGGAAGAGACCCAGTACTTC.

This clonotype was seen a few times. The V gene is TRBV27, the J gene TRBJ2-5; D call uncertain. Germline V CDR1 and CDR2: MNHEY, SMNVEV (reference sequence). This CDR3 is built from 11 residues. V gave up 3 bases and J gave up 7 bases, with 6 bases separating them. The CDR3 sequence is CASSFRRTQYF. The CDR3 DNA reads as TGTGCCAGCAGTTTTAGGAGGACCCAGTACTTC.

This clonotype has just a few counts. The chain is built from TRBV7-2 and TRBJ1-1, with D tentatively TRBD1 (6 bases). The CDR3 totals 14 residues. Trimming took off 3 bases at V and 5 bases at J, with 13 bases between the two ends. The germline V gene has CDR1 SGHTA and CDR2 FQGNSA. This CDR3 reads CASSFRGARTEAFF. CDR3 coding DNA: TGTGCCAGCAGCTTCAGGGGCGCGAGGACTGAAGCTTTCTTT.

The DNA for the CDR3 is TGCGCCACCTCTAGCGGGATGGGAACAGATACGCAGTATTTT. Protein: CATSSGMGTDTQYF. This chain uses TRBV5-1 with TRBJ2-3; TRBD2 aligns across 9 bases. The CDR3 runs to 14 residues. Germline V CDR1 and CDR2: SGHRS, YFSETQ. Losses at the gene ends were 9 bases for V and 3 bases for J; bases not matched to a gene: 8.

The rearrangement links TRBV7-2 to TRBJ1-5; D is unresolved. This CDR3 has 16 amino acids. V was clipped by 3 bases and J by 1 base, with 13 bases between them. The germline gives CDR1 SGHTA, CDR2 FQGNSA. This CDR3 reads CASSFYGGESNQPQHF. CDR3 DNA sequence: TGTGCCAGCAGCTTCTACGGAGGAGAAAGCAATCAGCCCCAGCATTTT.

The chain is built from TRBV29-1 and TRBJ2-1; D gene ambiguous. The ends were cut back, 4 bases at V and 6 bases at J, with 7 bases in the middle. The CDR3 contains 11 residues. From germline, CDR1 is SQVTM and CDR2 ANQGSEA. CDR3 amino acids: CSVGLSNEQFF. The CDR3 bases are TGCAGCGTTGGTTTGAGCAATGAGCAGTTCTTC.

As concerns this clonotype: A read error may produce the germline difference seen at one junction end. The rearrangement uses TRBV12-3 or TRBV12-4 and TRBJ2-7; D may be TRBD2 (5 bases). The CDR3 is 13 amino acids. CDR3 protein: CASSLGRDYEQCF. As DNA, the CDR3 is TGTGCCAGCAGTTTAGGCCGTGACTACGAGCAGTGCTTC.

This clonotype was counted once. In DNA form, the CDR3 reads TGCAGCGTTAAGACGGTCCAAGAGACCCAGTACTTC. Its translation: CSVKTVQETQYF. The chain recombines TRBV29-1 with TRBJ2-5; D unclear. The CDR3 loop spans 12 amino acids. Germline CDR1 reads SQVTM; CDR2 reads ANQGSEA. Trimming left V 5 bases short and J 1 base short, with 8 bases between.

This clonotype was detected a few times. The V gene is TRBV12-3 or TRBV12-4, the J gene TRBJ2-7; no firm D call. V dropped 6 bases and J dropped 4 bases, with 10 bases sitting between them. The CDR3 is 12 amino acids. CDR3 DNA sequence: TGTGCCAGCAGCGTTTCGCTATACGAGCAGTACTTC. It specifies CASSVSLYEQYF.

The sample holds a few counts of this clonotype. The chain couples TRBV25-1 to TRBJ2-7, with a possible D match to TRBD1 (6 bases). V lost 8 bases, J lost 3 bases, and 14 bases lay in between. CDR3 length: 13 amino acids. The germline CDR1 and CDR2 sequences are MGHDK and SYGVNS. CDR3 loop: CASGRTAYYEQYF. The DNA for the CDR3 is TGTGCCAGCGGACGGACAGCGTACTACGAGCAGTACTTC.

The chain links TRBV6-2 or TRBV6-3 to TRBJ2-1; 8 bases are a match to TRBD2. The CDR3 totals 15 residues. CDR1 is MNHEY and CDR2 is SVGEGT in the germline V gene. V trimming: 7 bases; J trimming: 6 bases; junction bases outside the gene matches: 11. The CDR3 spells CASTWGGGRGNEQFF. Written as DNA, the CDR3 is TGTGCCAGCACCTGGGGCGGGGGGAGAGGCAATGAGCAGTTCTTC.

In this sample, this clonotype turned up many times. The J gene is TRBJ1-4, the V gene TRBV12-3 or TRBV12-4, with 11 bases fitting TRBD1. This CDR3 has 17 residues. V shed 0 bases and J 2 bases; nucleotides not matched to a gene: 2. The CDR3 spells CASSLADRGPTNEKLFF. The CDR3 DNA follows: TGTGCCAGCAGTTTAGCGGACAGGGGGCCGACTAATGAAAAACTGTTTTTT.

The V call is TRBV15, the J call TRBJ2-1; D uncertain. CDR1 is LNHNV and CDR2 is YYDKDF in the germline V gene (reference sequence). Trimming stripped 4 bases from V and 8 bases from J, with 18 bases between. This CDR3 has 15 amino acids. The CDR3 region is CATSTRRTLGDEQFF. CDR3 nucleotides: TGTGCCACCAGCACCCGTAGGACCCTTGGCGATGAGCAGTTCTTC.

This chain links TRBV10-3 with TRBJ2-7; possible D gene TRBD2, 6 bases. Germline-derived CDR1 and CDR2 are ENHRY and SYGVKD. The CDR3 consists of 14 residues. The V and J ends lost 4 bases and 2 bases respectively, with 12 bases between them. The DNA of the CDR3 is TGTGCCATCAGTGGGAGGGACTTACCCTACGAGCAGTACTTC. It yields the protein CAISGRDLPYEQYF.